This T cell receptor (beta chain) was sequenced in a study of T-cell reconstitution after alpha-beta-depleted transplantation in children. Broader study findings: Surviving thymic progenitors and recipient T cells were the source of high TCRbeta diversity at day 60 in some patients. At around two months after transplant, the alpha-beta T cells were reportedly derived from several hundred expanded clones that came from non-depleted graft cells.

Germline CDR1 DFQATT, CDR2 SNEGSKA (reference sequence). CDR3 length: 14 amino acids. The germline V and J ends were trimmed by 3 bases and 3 bases, with 15 bases remaining between them. This sample's TCRbeta library carried unique molecular identifier barcodes. A single record per CDR3 protein comes from TCRdb applying MiXCR to the PCR reads. Of about 580,000 distinct CDR3 sequences listed, over 25% were seen once; the top ten hold approximately 33%. Details on this clonotype: Its specificity is not known.

The TCR originated in a boy younger than two with Wiskott-Aldrich syndrome, due to receive a stem cell transplant. The sequences come from PBMCs, collected before TCRalphabeta/CD19-depleted stem cell transplant. The gene calls are TRBV20-1 and TRBJ2-7; D is uncertain. The CDR3 coding sequence is TGCAGTGCTAGCGTGATTGAGTTAGGCTACGAGCAGTACTTC. Translating it yields CSASVIELGYEQYF.